This T cell receptor beta chain was found in a study of shared clonotypes between healthy human individuals. Study-wide background: Participating donors consisted of a couple of women and a few men aged 18 to 49. Findings and caveats of the study: As a rule, naive subsets had a larger estimated richness than memory subsets.

Here immunoSEQ multiplex PCR was the method, and the copy in TCRdb shows in-frame clones only, minus some. The sample holds under 150,000 clones, about two thirds seen once. Those who donated, Caucasian adults without exception, all lived in Nashville, Tennessee. The CD8 memory fraction combined CD45RO+ cells with TemRA cells (CCR7-negative CD45RA+). Remarks on this clone: As yet, its antigen is unknown.

Germline V lookup: CDR1 SNHLY, CDR2 FYNNEI. The CDR3 has 13 amino acids. V was shortened by 7 bases and J by 2 bases, with 12 bases between the two germline ends. The clonotype was recovered from a woman between 25 and 40 years old in good health. The chain combines TRBV2 with TRBJ2-7; D might be TRBD2 (5 bases). The sequenced material came from memory CD8+ T cells sorted from blood. Subset denoted: CD45RO+ cells pooled with CCR7-negative TemRA cells. The CDR3 protein is CASIPAEPYEQYF. CDR3 DNA sequence: TGTGCCAGCATCCCAGCGGAGCCCTACGAGCAGTACTTC. The full variable domain, its missing parts supplied by reference TRBV2 and TRBJ2-7, is EPEVTQTPSHQVTQMGQEVILRCVPISNHLYFYWYRQILGQKVEFLVSFYNNEISEKSEIFDDQFSVERPDGSNFTLKIRSTKLEDSAMYFCASIPAEPYEQYFGPGTRLTVT.